Listed below are T cell receptor beta chains from one sample, sequenced in a study of blood T cell repertoires in COVID-19. Clones were sequenced by immunoSEQ multiplex PCR, and TCRdb holds only the in-frame ones, with some missing. The table has around 77,000 clones, around 83% seen once. The sequenced sample consisted of peripheral blood. These receptors were taken from an elderly man with acute or convalescent COVID-19. CDR3s include the opening cysteine and the closing phenylalanine or tryptophan. The order of the fields is D gene, V gene, clone size, J gene, CDR3 DNA, CDR3 protein. D genes are given only for firm matches. Clone size is shown for a subset of rows, as once, few, many or a class of expanded clone.

TRBD1	TRBV6-5	NA	TRBJ1-1	TGTGCCAGCAGTTACGGGGACAGATCACCTGAAGCTTTCTTT	CASSYGDRSPEAFF
TRBD1	TRBV5-6	NA	TRBJ2-6	TGTGCCAGCAGCCAGGGACAGGGAATGATTGGGGCCAACGTCCTGACTTTC	CASSQGQGMIGANVLTF
TRBD1	TRBV7-9	once	TRBJ2-1	TGTGCCAGCAGCTTAGAAGGGGGCTATGAGCAGTTCTTC	CASSLEGGYEQFF
NA	TRBV18	NA	TRBJ2-3	TGTGCCAGCTCCAGGGACTTCACAGATACGCAGTATTTT	CASSRDFTDTQYF
NA	TRBV11-2	NA	TRBJ2-4	TGTGCCAGCAGCTTAGATGGGGCCACAGCCTACTTC	CASSLDGATAYF
TRBD1	TRBV6-2/TRBV6-3	once	TRBJ1-2	TGTGCCAGCAGCGAGACAGGGACTAACTATGGCTACACCTTC	CASSETGTNYGYTF
NA	TRBV9	NA	TRBJ2-2	TGTGCCAGCAGCTTGACAGGTGCGAACACCGGGGAGCTGTTTTTT	CASSLTGANTGELFF
TRBD1	TRBV5-6	NA	TRBJ2-5	TGTGCCAGCAGCTTGCAGGGGGTGGAGACCCAGTACTTC	CASSLQGVETQYF
TRBD1	TRBV3-1/TRBV3-2	once	TRBJ2-7	TGTGCCAGCAGCCAAGATCGGGGGGACAGGGGCCGCGCCTACGAGCAGTACTTC	CASSQDRGDRGRAYEQYF
NA	TRBV5-1	NA	TRBJ1-2	TGCGCCAGCAGCTTGGGGGGACTTGCGGATGGCTACACCTTC	CASSLGGLADGYTF
NA	TRBV5-1	once	TRBJ1-4	TGCGCCAGCAGCTTGGAGCCAGGGAATGAAAAACTGTTTTTT	CASSLEPGNEKLFF
NA	TRBV7-2	NA	TRBJ1-6	TGTGCCAGCAGCTACAGGGATGCGACACCCCTCCACTTT	CASSYRDATPLHF
NA	TRBV28	NA	TRBJ1-4	TGTGCCAGCAGTTTACGGCGGGCGGAGAATAATGAAAAACTGTTTTTT	CASSLRRAENNEKLFF
TRBD1	TRBV18	NA	TRBJ1-1	TGTGCCAGCTCACCAATGCAGGGGGCCTCTGAAGCTTTCTTT	CASSPMQGASEAFF
NA	TRBV4-3	NA	TRBJ1-4	TGCGCCAGCAGCCAGTCTGCAACTAATGAAAAACTGTTTTTT	CASSQSATNEKLFF
TRBD1	TRBV28	NA	TRBJ1-2	TGTGCCAGCAGTAACCGGGACAGAAGTAACTATGGCTACACCTTC	CASSNRDRSNYGYTF
NA	TRBV18	NA	TRBJ1-1	TGTGCCAGCTCACCACAGGGGGTGAACACTGAAGCTTTCTTT	CASSPQGVNTEAFF
NA	TRBV12-5	NA	TRBJ1-4	TGTGCTAGTGGTTTTAGTGGGGACTTGGGGAAACTGTTTTTT	CASGFSGDLGKLFF
TRBD2	TRBV28	NA	TRBJ2-1	TGTGCCAGCAGTTTCGCTAGCGGGAGTGATGAGCAGTTCTTC	CASSFASGSDEQFF
TRBD1	TRBV6-5	NA	TRBJ1-3	TGTGCCGTCCGGGACAGGTACTCTGGAAACACCATATATTTT	CAVRDRYSGNTIYF
NA	TRBV6-2/TRBV6-3	few	TRBJ2-7	TGTGCCAGCAGTTACCCTTCCGGCTACGAGCAGTACTTC	CASSYPSGYEQYF
NA	TRBV29-1	NA	TRBJ1-5	TGCAGCGTTCAAGGAGACGGTGTCGGGAGCAATCAGCCCCAGCATTTT	CSVQGDGVGSNQPQHF
NA	TRBV7-9	NA	TRBJ2-1	TGTGCCAGCAGCTTTAGCTTCGGTGAGCAGTTCTTC	CASSFSFGEQFF
NA	TRBV12-5	many	TRBJ1-2	TGTGCTAGTGGTTTGGGAACGGACAGAAGTATAGGTGGCTACACCTTC	CASGLGTDRSIGGYTF
TRBD1	TRBV29-1	NA	TRBJ1-2	TGCAGCGTTGTATGGGGACAGGGCTATGGCTACACCTTC	CSVVWGQGYGYTF
NA	TRBV4-1	NA	TRBJ2-7	TGCGCCAGCAGCCAAGGTCCCACTAGCATGTCTCCTACGGAGCAGTACTTC	CASSQGPTSMSPTEQYF
TRBD1	TRBV14	NA	TRBJ2-2	TGTGCCAGCAGCCAAGAGTTTGGCAGGGGGTACACCGGGGAGCTGTTTTTT	CASSQEFGRGYTGELFF
NA	TRBV27	NA	TRBJ2-5	TGTGCCAGCAGAATAACTATTCGGGGGCAAGAGACCCAGTACTTC	CASRITIRGQETQYF
NA	TRBV2	NA	TRBJ1-1	TGTGCCAGCGGAAGGAGTCAATTGAACACTGAAGCTTTCTTT	CASGRSQLNTEAFF
TRBD1	TRBV7-2	NA	TRBJ2-2	TGTGCCAGCAGCCGGGACAGACTGAACACCGGGGAGCTGTTTTTT	CASSRDRLNTGELFF
TRBD1	TRBV19	NA	TRBJ1-5	TGTGCCAGTAGTTATGGACAGGGGGCGATTGGAAGCAATCAGCCCCAGCATTTT	CASSYGQGAIGSNQPQHF
TRBD1	TRBV18	few	TRBJ2-7	TGTGCCAGCTCACCACCCACAGGGGATGTGAGTTACGAGCAGTACTTC	CASSPPTGDVSYEQYF
NA	TRBV7-2	NA	TRBJ2-5	TGTGCCAGCAGCAGGAGCCAAGAGACCCAGTACTTC	CASSRSQETQYF
NA	TRBV24-1	NA	TRBJ2-1	TGTGCCGCCCAAAAAAAGGAGGGAAACTACAATGAGCAGTTCTTC	CAAQKKEGNYNEQFF
NA	TRBV7-2	NA	TRBJ2-3	TGTGCCAGCAGCTCACAGGGAAAGGGCACAGATACGCAGTATTTT	CASSSQGKGTDTQYF
NA	TRBV11-3	NA	TRBJ2-1	TGTGCCAGCAGCTCGGGTAGTGGGGAGCAGTTCTTC	CASSSGSGEQFF
NA	TRBV7-9	few	TRBJ1-5	TGTGCCAGCAGCGCGAATAGCAATCAGCCCCAGCATTTT	CASSANSNQPQHF
TRBD1	TRBV7-9	NA	TRBJ1-4	TGTGCCAGCAGCTTACTGGGACAGGGGGCGGAAAAACTGTTTTTT	CASSLLGQGAEKLFF
NA	TRBV4-3	NA	TRBJ1-4	TGCGCCAGCAGCCAAGACTGGGCAGGGAGGGGGGCAAGTAATGAAAAACTGTTTTTT	CASSQDWAGRGASNEKLFF
NA	TRBV28	NA	TRBJ2-7	TGTGCCAGCAGTTCTACAGGGCGCGGCTACGAGCAGTACTTC	CASSSTGRGYEQYF
NA	TRBV4-2	NA	TRBJ1-5	TGTGCCAGCAGCCAAGTCGGGCAGGGAAATCAGCCCCAGCATTTT	CASSQVGQGNQPQHF
TRBD2	TRBV5-1	NA	TRBJ2-1	TGCGCCAGCACTAACCGGGGGATGGGGACTAGCGGGAGGGCCAGTGAGCAGTTCTTC	CASTNRGMGTSGRASEQFF